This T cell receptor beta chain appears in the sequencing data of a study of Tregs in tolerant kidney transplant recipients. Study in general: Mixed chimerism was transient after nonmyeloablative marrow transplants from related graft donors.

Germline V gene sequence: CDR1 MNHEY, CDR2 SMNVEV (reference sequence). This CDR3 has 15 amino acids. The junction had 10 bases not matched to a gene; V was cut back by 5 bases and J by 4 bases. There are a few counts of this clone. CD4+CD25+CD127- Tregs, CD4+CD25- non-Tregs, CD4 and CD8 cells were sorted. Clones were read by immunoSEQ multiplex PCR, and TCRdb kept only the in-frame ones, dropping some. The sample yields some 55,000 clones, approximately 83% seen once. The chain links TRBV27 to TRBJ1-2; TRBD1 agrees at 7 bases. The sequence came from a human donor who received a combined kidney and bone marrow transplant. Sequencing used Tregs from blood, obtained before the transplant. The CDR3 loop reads CASSPYLGQLYGYTF. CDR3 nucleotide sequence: TGTGCCAGCAGTCCCTATCTGGGACAGCTCTATGGCTACACCTTC.